Included here is one TCR beta chain sequence, with context. The data stem from a study of blood T cell repertoires in COVID-19. About the study: The analysed material was cDNA or gDNA that came from T cells, B-cell-depleted T cells, or PBMCs.

Per the original methods: Amplification from reference gene primers served as the basis for estimated nucleated cell counts. TCRdb's copy holds only in-frame clones and misses some; the assay was immunoSEQ multiplex PCR. D and trimming come from the DNA, and the V and J calls and clone size come from that table. Of some 40,000 clones in the sample, approximately 86% were seen once. Germline CDR1 LGHDT, CDR2 YNNKEL (reference sequence). CDR3 length: 14 amino acids. Trimming pared 4 bases from V and 5 bases from J, leaving 14 bases between. The specimen sequenced was peripheral blood. The V and J genes are TRBV3-1 (or the pseudogene TRBV3-2) and TRBJ2-5; the D is unclear. The clonotype originates from a man in his sixties with acute or convalescent COVID-19. CDR3 DNA sequence: TGTGCCAGCAGCCGTGGCGGCTATTTGGAGACCCAGTACTTC. Amino acids: CASSRGGYLETQYF.